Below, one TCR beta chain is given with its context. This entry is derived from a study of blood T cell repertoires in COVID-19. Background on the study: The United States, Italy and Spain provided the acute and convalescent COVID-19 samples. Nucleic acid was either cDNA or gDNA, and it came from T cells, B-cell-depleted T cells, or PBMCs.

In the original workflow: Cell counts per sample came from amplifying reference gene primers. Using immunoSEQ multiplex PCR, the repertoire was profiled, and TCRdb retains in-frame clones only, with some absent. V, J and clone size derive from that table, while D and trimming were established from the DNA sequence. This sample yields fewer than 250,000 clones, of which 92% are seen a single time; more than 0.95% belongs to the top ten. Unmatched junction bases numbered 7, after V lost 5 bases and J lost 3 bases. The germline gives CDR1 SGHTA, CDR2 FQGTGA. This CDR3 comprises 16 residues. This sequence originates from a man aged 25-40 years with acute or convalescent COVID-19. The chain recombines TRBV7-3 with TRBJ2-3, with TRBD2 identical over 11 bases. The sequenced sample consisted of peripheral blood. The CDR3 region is CASSRALAGGTDTQYF. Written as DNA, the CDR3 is TGTGCCAGCAGCCGGGCCCTAGCGGGAGGAACAGATACGCAGTATTTT.